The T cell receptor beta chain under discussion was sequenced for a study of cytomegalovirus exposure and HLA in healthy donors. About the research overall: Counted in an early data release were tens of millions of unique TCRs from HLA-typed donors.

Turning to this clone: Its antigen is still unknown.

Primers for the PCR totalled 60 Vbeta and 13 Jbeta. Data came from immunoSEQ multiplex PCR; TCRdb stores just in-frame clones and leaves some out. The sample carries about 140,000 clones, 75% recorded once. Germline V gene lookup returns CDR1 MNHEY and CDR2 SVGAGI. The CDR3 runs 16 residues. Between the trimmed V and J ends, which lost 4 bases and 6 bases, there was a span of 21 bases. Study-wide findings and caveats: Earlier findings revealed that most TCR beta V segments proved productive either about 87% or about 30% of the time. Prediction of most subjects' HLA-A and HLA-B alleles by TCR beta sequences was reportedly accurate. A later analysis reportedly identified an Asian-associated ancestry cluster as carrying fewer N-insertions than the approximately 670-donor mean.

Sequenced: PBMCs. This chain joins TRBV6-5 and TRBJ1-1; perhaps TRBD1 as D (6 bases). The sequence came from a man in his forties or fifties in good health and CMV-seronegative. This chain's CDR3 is CASSSTGLGKWAEAFF. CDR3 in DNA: TGTGCCAGCAGTTCAACAGGGTTGGGGAAGTGGGCTGAAGCTTTCTTT.